Listed here are 23 T cell receptor beta chains from one sample, sequenced in a study of CD8 T cells in ankylosing spondylitis. Findings and caveats of the study: Ankylosing spondylitis blood seemed to carry a telltale TCR beta motif made of roughly 8 highly homologous variants.

TCRdb processed the 5' RACE reads anew with MiXCR; each CDR3 protein has one entry. The repertoire holds roughly 700,000 distinct CDR3 sequences, about 20% seen once, with about 20% in the top ten. Their recognized antigens are unknown. The sample comprised blood, either unsorted or a sorted T cell fraction (not recorded which). These receptors originate from a male donor with ankylosing spondylitis.

This clonotype has just a few counts. The J gene is TRBJ2-7, the V gene TRBV28, with TRBD2 identical over 10 bases. The CDR3 extends over 13 amino acids. Germline trimming cut 5 bases from V and 5 bases from J; bases unmatched to any gene: 3. CDR1 is MDHEN, CDR2 SYDVKM, per germline. CDR3 protein: CASSSGRAHEQYF. CDR3 sequence (DNA): TGTGCCAGCAGTAGCGGGAGGGCCCACGAGCAGTACTTC.

This clonotype was observed at least ten times. The J gene is TRBJ2-7, the V gene TRBV4-2; the D is unclear. The V end was cut by 0 bases, the J end by 3 bases, with 6 bases between. From germline, CDR1 is LGHNA and CDR2 YNFKEQ. This CDR3 is 13 amino acids long. The CDR3 DNA follows: TGTGCCAGCAGCCAAGAATTGCACTACGAGCAGTACTTC. It encodes CASSQELHYEQYF.

This chain links TRBV12-3 or TRBV12-4 with TRBJ2-3, with TRBD2 matching over 10 bases. This CDR3 contains 17 residues. Trimming removed 8 bases from V and 0 bases from J; junction bases left unmatched: 11. CDR3 DNA sequence: TGTGCCAGCGGACTAGCTAGCGGGAGATCAAGCACAGATACGCAGTATTTT. It encodes CASGLASGRSSTDTQYF.

This clonotype was detected a few times. V gene TRBV6-1 combines with J gene TRBJ2-2, with 10 bases identical to TRBD1. The germline V gene encodes CDR1 MNHNS and CDR2 SASEGT. V lost 4 bases, J lost 3 bases, and 2 bases stayed unmatched. The CDR3 sequence is 15 residues long. CDR3 DNA: TGTGCCAGCAGTGCGACAGGGGGCGACACCGGGGAGCTGTTTTTT. Translation: CASSATGGDTGELFF.

The rearrangement joins TRBV6-1 to TRBJ2-7; D is ambiguous. This CDR3 is built from 13 residues. From germline, CDR1 is MNHNS and CDR2 SASEGT. Deletions cut 3 bases from V and 1 base from J, with 7 bases between. The CDR3 DNA is TGTGCCAGCAGTGAGGCACCTTCCTACGAGCAGTACTTC. Amino acids: CASSEAPSYEQYF.

This clonotype was counted at least ten times. The V gene is TRBV12-3 or TRBV12-4, the J gene TRBJ2-3; possibly TRBD1 or TRBD2 for D (6 bases each). Trimming stripped 5 bases from V and 4 bases from J, with 16 bases between. This CDR3 region has 15 residues. The CDR3 nucleotides read TGTGCCAGCAGTCCGGGGGCCGCCGAGGCAGATACGCAGTATTTT. It codes for CASSPGAAEADTQYF.

CDR3 amino acids: CASSDFDWSYEQYF. CDR3 DNA sequence: TGTGCCAGCAGTGACTTCGATTGGTCCTACGAGCAGTACTTC. The V call is TRBV6-1, the J call TRBJ2-7; D remains ambiguous. The V end lost 3 bases, the J end lost 1 base, and 10 bases lay between the germline ends. CDR3 size: 14 residues. Germline values: CDR1 MNHNS, CDR2 SASEGT.

This chain joins TRBV20-1 and TRBJ2-3; 7 nucleotides line up with TRBD2. V dropped 4 bases and J dropped 6; count of bases not matched to a gene: 10. Germline lookup yields CDR1 DFQATT and CDR2 SNEGSKA (reference sequence). The CDR3 totals 14 residues. The DNA of the CDR3 is TGCAGTGCTACAGCGGGGCGCGGGAAGGATACGCAGTATTTT. It specifies CSATAGRGKDTQYF.

The rearrangement links TRBV15 to TRBJ2-5; 8 positions match TRBD1. Germline CDR1 reads LNHNV; CDR2 reads YYDKDF (reference sequence). The V gene end was trimmed by 1 base and the J gene end by 5 bases; junction bases not matched to a gene: 6. The CDR3 is 15 residues long. The CDR3 sequence: CATSRVRTGMETQYF. The CDR3 coding sequence is TGTGCCACCAGCAGAGTGCGGACAGGGATGGAGACCCAGTACTTC.

V usage is TRBV24-1 and J usage is TRBJ1-1, with 9 bases aligning to TRBD1. The germline V gene has CDR1 KGHDR and CDR2 SFDVKD. The CDR3 consists of 13 residues. V was clipped by 7 bases and J by 2 bases; unmatched bases: 1. Here the CDR3 DNA reads TGTGCCACCAGGGGACAGGGCAACACTGAAGCTTTCTTT. The encoded protein is CATRGQGNTEAFF.

This chain uses TRBV6-5 with TRBJ1-4; no clear D. The CDR3 consists of 13 residues. Germline-derived CDR1 and CDR2 are MNHEY and SVGAGI. Trimming took 4 bases from V and 8 from J, leaving 11 bases between them. CDR3 nucleotide sequence: TGTGCCAGCAGTTCGCACGGTGGGGAAAAACTGTTTTTT. Protein sequence: CASSSHGGEKLFF.

This chain joins TRBV20-1 and TRBJ2-1, with D possibly matching TRBD1 (6 bases). CDR1 DFQATT and CDR2 SNEGSKA come from the germline V gene (reference sequence). CDR3 length equals 14 residues. With 2 bases removed from V and 0 bases from J, the gap between germline ends came to 8 bases. CDR3 in DNA: TGCAGTGCTAGAACAGGGCCCTCCTACAATGAGCAGTTCTTC. Residues: CSARTGPSYNEQFF.

The chain couples TRBV19 to TRBJ1-5; D is unclear. The CDR3 extends over 16 amino acids. Trimming took off 7 bases at V and 0 bases at J, with 16 bases between the two ends. CDR1 and CDR2 (germline): LNHDA, SQIVND (reference sequence). CDR3 residues: CASTLWRSYSNQPQHF. The CDR3, as DNA: TGTGCCAGTACCCTATGGAGGAGCTATAGCAATCAGCCCCAGCATTTT.

The rearrangement joins TRBV5-1 to TRBJ2-7; tentative D call: TRBD2 (5 bases). The V end lost 0 bases, the J end lost 2 bases, and 12 bases lay between the germline ends. The CDR3 runs to 15 residues. CDR1 SGHRS and CDR2 YFSETQ come from the germline V gene. DNA for the CDR3: TGCGCCAGCAGCTTGGCCGAGGGAGTCCCCTACGAGCAGTACTTC. Its translation is CASSLAEGVPYEQYF. The whole variable domain, filled in from reference TRBV5-1 and TRBJ2-7, reads KAGVTQTPRYLIKTRGQQVTLSCSPISGHRSVSWYQQTPGQGLQFLFEYFSETQRNKGNFPGRFSGRQFSNSRSEMNVSTLELGDSALYLCASSLAEGVPYEQYFGPGTRLTVT.

The chain links TRBV28 to TRBJ2-7, with a weak D call TRBD1 (5 bases). CDR1 and CDR2 from the germline V gene are MDHEN and SYDVKM. Trimming removed 10 bases from V and 4 bases from J, with 14 bases in between. The length of the CDR3 is 12 residues. The CDR3 is CATLDGAYEQYF. The DNA for the CDR3 is TGTGCCACCCTGGATGGGGCTTACGAGCAGTACTTC.

This clonotype was counted between two and nine times. The chain is built from TRBV27 and TRBJ1-1; possible D gene TRBD1, 5 bases. Germline V CDR1 and CDR2: MNHEY, SMNVEV (reference sequence). This CDR3 comprises 15 residues. Trimming shortened V by 0 bases and J by 4 bases, and 12 bases separated the two germline ends. This CDR3 reads CASSLSKGLGTEAFF. The DNA of the CDR3 is TGTGCCAGCAGTTTATCTAAGGGGCTGGGCACTGAAGCTTTCTTT.

This clonotype was detected ten times or more. The V and J genes are TRBV10-3 and TRBJ2-3, with 9 bases that match TRBD1. The V gene's germline CDR1 is ENHRY and CDR2 SYGVKD. This CDR3 region has 14 residues. V gave up 6 bases and J gave up 4 bases; unmatched junction bases: 5. The CDR3 DNA follows: TGTGCCATCAGGGGACAGGGAAATGCAGATACGCAGTATTTT. Protein product: CAIRGQGNADTQYF.

The J gene is TRBJ2-7, the V gene TRBV5-6; D call uncertain. Germline loops: CDR1 SGHDT, CDR2 YYEEEE. This CDR3 contains 14 residues. Trimming cost V 1 base and J 2 bases, with 10 bases left between them. CDR3 amino acids: CASSLSRRTYEQYF. CDR3 bases: TGTGCCAGCAGCTTGTCTCGCAGGACCTACGAGCAGTACTTC.

The sample holds a few counts of this clonotype. This sequence joins TRBV7-9 and TRBJ1-4; 7 bases line up with TRBD1. The CDR3 consists of 17 residues. Germline CDR1 is SEHNR and CDR2 is FQNEAQ (reference sequence). V shed 4 bases and J 7 bases; nucleotides not matched to a gene: 15. The CDR3 DNA reads TGTGCCAGCAGCTCACCAGAACGAGACAGGGTTGGTGAAAAACTGTTTTTT. This gives the protein CASSSPERDRVGEKLFF.

Ten or more counts support this clonotype. This chain links TRBV27 with TRBJ2-3; D is possibly TRBD1 or TRBD2 (6 bases each). Trimming cost V 2 bases and J 3 bases, with 18 bases left between them. The CDR3 consists of 17 residues. Germline CDR1 and CDR2: MNHEY and SMNVEV (reference sequence). This CDR3 reads CASSLRSGQGSTDTQYF. CDR3 bases: TGTGCCAGCAGTTTACGAAGCGGGCAGGGGAGTACAGATACGCAGTATTTT.

The chain links TRBV20-1 to TRBJ2-7; 11 positions agree with TRBD1. This CDR3 spans 14 amino acids. In germline, CDR1 is DFQATT, CDR2 SNEGSKA (reference sequence). J gave up 3 bases and V 6 bases, and 7 bases lay outside the gene matches. CDR3 region: CSATGQGAFYEQYF. Written as DNA, the CDR3 is TGCAGTGCCACAGGACAGGGGGCTTTCTACGAGCAGTACTTC.

The gene calls are TRBV7-8 and TRBJ2-7; D possibly uses TRBD1 or TRBD2 (5 bases each). Germline V gene lookup returns CDR1 SGHVS and CDR2 FQNEAQ. This CDR3 has 15 residues. V gave up 6 bases and J gave up 0 bases, with 15 bases separating them. The CDR3 loop is CASRSRDGFSYEQYF. The CDR3 coding sequence is TGTGCCAGCAGATCCCGGGACGGCTTCTCCTACGAGCAGTACTTC.

The chain is built from TRBV20-1 and TRBJ1-1; maybe TRBD1 (6 bases). CDR3 length equals 16 residues. Trimming took off 4 bases at V and 3 bases at J, with 21 bases between the two ends. The germline V gene encodes CDR1 DFQATT and CDR2 SNEGSKA (reference sequence). CDR3 in amino acids: CSATVDRSWVDTEAFF. In nucleotides, the CDR3 is TGCAGTGCTACCGTTGACAGGAGCTGGGTGGACACTGAAGCTTTCTTT.